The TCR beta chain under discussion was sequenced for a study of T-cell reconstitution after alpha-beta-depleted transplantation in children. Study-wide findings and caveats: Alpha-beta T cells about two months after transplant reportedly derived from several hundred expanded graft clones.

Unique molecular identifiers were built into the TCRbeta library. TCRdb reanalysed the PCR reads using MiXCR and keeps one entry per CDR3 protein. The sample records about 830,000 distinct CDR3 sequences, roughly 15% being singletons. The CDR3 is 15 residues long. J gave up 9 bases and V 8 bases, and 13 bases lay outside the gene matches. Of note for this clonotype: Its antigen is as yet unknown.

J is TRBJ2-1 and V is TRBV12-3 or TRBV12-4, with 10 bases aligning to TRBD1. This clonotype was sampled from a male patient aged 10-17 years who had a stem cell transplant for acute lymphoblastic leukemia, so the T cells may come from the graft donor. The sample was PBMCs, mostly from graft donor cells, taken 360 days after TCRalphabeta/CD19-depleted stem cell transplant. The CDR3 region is CASHLRDRGYSEQFF. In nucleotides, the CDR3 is TGTGCCAGCCACCTCCGGGACAGGGGTTATAGTGAGCAGTTCTTC.